The 24 T cell receptor beta chains below come from one sample, sequenced in a study of T cells in localized non-small cell lung cancer. The protocol was immunoSEQ multiplex PCR, while the TCRdb copy is restricted to in-frame clones and leaves out a portion. Of several thousand clones in the sample, 50% were seen once. This specimen was lymph node tissue, taken before any cancer treatment. Every receptor here comes from a female donor aged 60 or older with stage I lung adenocarcinoma.

This chain uses TRBV18 with TRBJ2-7; perhaps TRBD1 as D (5 bases). Trimming removed 0 bases at V and 6 bases at J, with 12 bases between. Germline-derived CDR1 and CDR2 are KGHSH and LQKENI. The CDR3 spans 14 residues. CDR3 region: CASSPPVGHGEQYF. The CDR3 DNA sequence: TGTGCCAGCTCACCACCGGTCGGACATGGCGAGCAGTACTTC.

This clone is a singleton in its sample. The J gene is TRBJ1-3, the V gene TRBV11-3, with 9 bases aligning to TRBD1. The CDR3 has 14 residues. Trimming cost V 3 bases and J 9 bases; bases outside gene matches: 6. Looked up from germline, CDR1 is SGHNT and CDR2 is YENEEA. The CDR3 DNA reads TGTGCCAGCAGCTTCGGGGACAGGGTATCCACCATATATTTT. Its protein is CASSFGDRVSTIYF.

This clone was observed a handful of times. The chain employs TRBV6-8 and TRBJ1-2; maybe TRBD1 (5 bases). CDR3 length: 13 amino acids. Germline CDR1 is MNHGY and CDR2 is SAAAGT. Trimming took off 2 bases at V and 2 bases at J, with 6 bases between the two ends. CDR3 loop: CASSYDSNYGYTF. CDR3 in DNA: TGTGCCAGCAGTTACGACAGCAACTATGGCTACACCTTC.

The rearrangement joins TRBV19 to TRBJ2-3, with 13 bases identical to TRBD2. The CDR3 runs 16 residues. Per germline, CDR1 LNHDA and CDR2 SQIVND (reference sequence). V lost 0 bases, J lost 7 bases, and 4 bases stayed unmatched. CDR3 coding DNA: TGTGCCAGTAGTATAGATATGGGACTAGCGGGGAATACGCAGTATTTT. It yields the protein CASSIDMGLAGNTQYF.

This clone occurred a few times. The J gene is TRBJ1-1, the V gene TRBV6-8, with TRBD1 matching 7 bases. Germline lookup yields CDR1 MNHGY and CDR2 SAAAGT. V trimming: 6 bases; J trimming: 0 bases; junction bases outside the gene matches: 4. This CDR3 region has 14 residues. CDR3 coding DNA: TGTGCCAGCAGCCCCGGGACAGTGAACACTGAAGCTTTCTTT. It encodes CASSPGTVNTEAFF.

This sequence joins TRBV11-3 and TRBJ2-1, with 14 bases fitting TRBD2. This CDR3 region has 19 residues. V was clipped by 2 bases and J by 1 base; unmatched bases: 7. CDR1 is SGHNT, CDR2 YENEEA, per germline. CDR3 bases: TGTGCCAGCAGCTTAAGCGGGACTAGCGGGAGAGGATCCTACAATGAGCAGTTCTTC. The encoded protein is CASSLSGTSGRGSYNEQFF.

The V and J genes are TRBV19 and TRBJ1-1; no clear D. The CDR3 sequence is 14 residues long. Germline CDR1 is LNHDA and CDR2 is SQIVND (reference sequence). The V and J ends lost 2 bases and 2 bases respectively, with 9 bases between them. CDR3 amino acids: CASSISRVNTEAFF. CDR3 sequence (DNA): TGTGCCAGTAGTATATCAAGGGTAAACACTGAAGCTTTCTTT.

J is TRBJ2-3 and V is TRBV29-1; D is perhaps TRBD1 or TRBD2 (5 bases each). V shed 4 bases and J shed 4 bases, with 15 bases lying between them. Germline values: CDR1 SQVTM, CDR2 ANQGSEA. There are 14 residues in the CDR3. The CDR3 spells CSVVGTALPDTQYF. CDR3 nucleotide sequence: TGCAGCGTTGTAGGGACGGCCTTGCCAGATACGCAGTATTTT.

V gene TRBV6-8 combines with J gene TRBJ2-1; a possible D gene is TRBD1 (5 bases). CDR1 and CDR2 (germline): MNHGY, SAAAGT. V was trimmed by 10 bases and J by 4 bases, leaving 14 bases between them. CDR3 length: 13 residues. Written as DNA, the CDR3 is TGTGCCATCGGAGAACAGGATTACAATGAGCAGTTCTTC. It encodes CAIGEQDYNEQFF.

This clone was detected a few times. This chain uses TRBV2 with TRBJ1-1, with a weak D call TRBD1 (6 bases). The germline V gene encodes CDR1 SNHLY and CDR2 FYNNEI. CDR3 size: 12 residues. With 6 bases removed from V and 7 bases from J, the gap between germline ends came to 12 bases. DNA for the CDR3: TGTGCCAGCAGGTCGACAGGAGTTGAAGCTTTCTTT. This translates into CASRSTGVEAFF.

This clone occurred once. V is TRBV12-5 and J is TRBJ2-3, with D possibly TRBD1 on 6 matching bases. V shed 7 bases and J shed 3 bases, with 14 bases lying between them. The CDR3 totals 14 residues. Germline V gene sequence: CDR1 LGHNT, CDR2 FRNRAP. In DNA, the CDR3 is TGTGCTAGTGCCTACAGGACAGTAACAGATACGCAGTATTTT. Protein: CASAYRTVTDTQYF.

The chain employs TRBV16 and TRBJ2-2; the D gene is possibly TRBD2 (5 bases). V was clipped by 0 bases and J by 6 bases, with 11 bases between them. Germline CDR1 and CDR2: KGHSY and FQNENV. The CDR3 spans 15 residues. CDR3 region: CASSQSGKGAGELFF. The CDR3 coding sequence is TGTGCCAGCAGCCAATCCGGGAAGGGCGCCGGGGAGCTGTTTTTT.

The chain couples TRBV18 to TRBJ1-4; D gene uncertain. Germline CDR1 reads KGHSH; CDR2 reads LQKENI. Trimming pared 8 bases from V and 0 bases from J, leaving 7 bases between. The CDR3 is 13 residues long. The CDR3 sequence is CASRPPTNEKLFF. In nucleotides, the CDR3 is TGTGCCAGCCGGCCCCCAACTAATGAAAAACTGTTTTTT.

This clone was found a few times. The rearrangement joins TRBV19 to TRBJ1-1, with D possibly TRBD1 on 5 matching bases. V lost 7 bases to trimming and J lost 2 bases, with 14 bases between them. Germline CDR1 LNHDA, CDR2 SQIVND (reference sequence). CDR3 length: 14 amino acids. CDR3 sequence (DNA): TGTGCCAGTAAGAAAGAGAGGGGTAACACTGAAGCTTTCTTT. This codes for CASKKERGNTEAFF.

This clone showed up just a few times. In nucleotides, the CDR3 is TGCACCAGCAGCCAAGAACCAGGGAGGAAGGCAGATACGCAGTATTTT. Translation gives CTSSQEPGRKADTQYF. V is TRBV1 and J is TRBJ2-3; the D call TRBD2 from the table was never checked on the DNA. TRBV1 is classified as a pseudogene. This CDR3 comprises 16 residues.

The chain combines TRBV28 with TRBJ1-1; no clear D gene. The V and J ends lost 6 bases and 0 bases respectively, with 11 bases between them. This CDR3 is built from 14 residues. CDR1 and CDR2 from the germline V gene are MDHEN and SYDVKM. As DNA, the CDR3 is TGTGCCAGCAGCGAGTACCTTATGAACACTGAAGCTTTCTTT. It yields the protein CASSEYLMNTEAFF.

The CDR3 DNA is TGTGCCAGTAGTAAGCGACAGGGAAATAATTCACCCCTCCACTTT. This translates into CASSKRQGNNSPLHF. The chain joins TRBV19 to TRBJ1-6; 7 nucleotides agree with TRBD1. The trim removed 4 bases at V and 5 bases at J, leaving 5 bases unmatched. CDR1 is LNHDA, CDR2 SQIVND, per germline (reference sequence). CDR3 size: 15 residues.

This chain's CDR3 is CASSGLAGGKTQYF. CDR3 sequence (DNA): TGTGCCAGTAGTGGACTAGCGGGAGGGAAGACCCAGTACTTC. The chain couples TRBV19 to TRBJ2-5; the match to TRBD2 covers 15 bases. J lost 6 bases, V lost 5 bases, and 1 base had no gene match. From germline, CDR1 is LNHDA and CDR2 SQIVND (reference sequence). The CDR3 contains 14 residues.

By proportion, this clone is medium-sized (0.01 to 0.1%). J is TRBJ2-7 and V is TRBV11-3; D is uncertain. This CDR3 region has 15 residues. The ends were cut back, 1 base at V and 0 bases at J, with 10 bases in the middle. CDR1 SGHNT and CDR2 YENEEA come from the germline V gene. The CDR3 loop reads CASSLGVTPSYEQYF. The CDR3 bases are TGTGCCAGCAGCTTAGGCGTGACACCCTCCTACGAGCAGTACTTC. Supplemented by reference TRBV11-3 and TRBJ2-7, the full variable domain reads EAGVVQSPRYKIIEKKQPVAFWCNPISGHNTLYWYLQNLGQGPELLIRYENEEAVDDSQLPKDRFSAERLKGVDSTLKIQPAELGDSAVYLCASSLGVTPSYEQYFGPGTRLTVT.

The chain combines TRBV6-8 with TRBJ1-1, with 9 nucleotides matching TRBD1. CDR1 and CDR2 from the germline V gene are MNHGY and SAAAGT. V lost 10 bases to trimming and J lost 3 bases; unmatched junction nucleotides: 9. The CDR3 spans 14 residues. In DNA, the CDR3 is TGTGCCATCAGAGTCCGGGACAGGGACACTGAAGCTTTCTTT. This sequence encodes CAIRVRDRDTEAFF.

To note about this clone: One end of the junction fails to match germline, which may point to a read error. In DNA, the CDR3 is TGTGCCAGTTCACCTTATAACTCTCGCTCTGGGGCCAACGTCCTGACTTTC. Its translation: CASSPYNSRSGANVLTF. This chain joins TRBV18 and TRBJ2-6; D unclear. Per the germline V gene, CDR1 is KGHSH and CDR2 is LQKENI. The CDR3 spans 17 residues.

DNA of the CDR3: TGTGCCAGCAGCCCCTCCCTAAAAGAGCGCCGATTTTACAATGAGCAGTTCTTC. The encoded protein is CASSPSLKERRFYNEQFF. The V and J genes are TRBV11-3 and TRBJ2-1; D unresolved. Germline CDR1 is SGHNT and CDR2 is YENEEA. Trimming removed 5 bases at V and 4 bases at J, with 24 bases between. The length of the CDR3 is 18 residues.

This clone was picked up a small number of times. The rearrangement uses TRBV6-8 and TRBJ1-6, with TRBD1 as a possible D gene (5 bases). CDR1 MNHGY and CDR2 SAAAGT come from the germline V gene. Deletions cut 5 bases from V and 9 bases from J, with 23 bases between. The CDR3 loop spans 17 amino acids. CDR3 residues: CASSGAGPLMTISPLHF. The CDR3 DNA reads TGTGCCAGCAGTGGGGCCGGGCCCCTTATGACAATTTCACCCCTCCACTTT.

This chain links TRBV6-8 with TRBJ1-5, with TRBD1 as a possible D gene (6 bases). V dropped 0 bases and J dropped 1 base, with 13 bases sitting between them. The CDR3 has 17 amino acids. Germline V gives CDR1 MNHGY, CDR2 SAAAGT. CDR3 in amino acids: CASSYSLTGSSNQPQHF. In DNA, the CDR3 is TGTGCCAGCAGTTACTCCTTGACAGGATCGAGCAATCAGCCCCAGCATTTT.